A single sample gave rise to the 25 T cell receptor beta chains below, sequenced in a study of blood T cell repertoires in COVID-19. Only in-frame clones appear in the TCRdb table, and some are missing; sequencing was by immunoSEQ multiplex PCR. Seen here are over 200,000 clones, approximately 90% observed once, and the top ten hold approximately 1.2%. The sequenced material came from PBMCs or T cells enriched from blood (not recorded which). These receptors were collected from a human donor in a cohort exposed to, infected with or recovered from COVID-19 (not recorded which). The donor label of this sample is uncertain.

The chain is built from TRBV2 and TRBJ2-6; tentatively, D is TRBD1 (5 bases). This CDR3 region has 17 residues. V shed 7 bases and J shed 2 bases, with 18 bases lying between them. Germline CDR1 reads SNHLY; CDR2 reads FYNNEI. This chain's CDR3 is CASKGFWERPGANVLTF. The DNA of the CDR3 is TGTGCCAGCAAGGGGTTCTGGGAACGTCCTGGGGCCAACGTCCTGACTTTC.

The CDR3 DNA is TGTGCCACCTCCACTTCCTACGAGCAGTACTTC. Its translation is CATSTSYEQYF. V gene TRBV15 combines with J gene TRBJ2-7; D uncertain. This CDR3 is built from 11 residues. Germline V gene sequence: CDR1 LNHNV, CDR2 YYDKDF (reference sequence). V was shortened by 8 bases and J by 1 base, with 6 bases between the two germline ends.

The chain is built from TRBV21-1 and TRBJ2-2; the D segment call TRBD2 is taken from the table without a DNA check. TRBV21-1 is listed as a pseudogene. The CDR3 loop spans 18 amino acids. Here the CDR3 reads CASPPTKRGGLDTGELFF. In DNA, the CDR3 is TGTGCCAGCCCCCCCACTAAGCGGGGGGGCCTCGACACCGGGGAGCTGTTTTTT.

The chain employs TRBV12-3 or TRBV12-4 and TRBJ1-4, with D possibly matching TRBD1 (6 bases). This CDR3 is 13 amino acids long. V dropped 6 bases and J dropped 8 bases, with 13 bases sitting between them. The CDR3 nucleotides are TGTGCCAGCAGCTCACAGGGAAGGGAAAAACTGTTTTTT. Residues: CASSSQGREKLFF.

Here the CDR3 DNA reads TGTGCCAGCAGCCGGGCAGGGCTCAATTCACCCCTCCACTTT. Translation gives CASSRAGLNSPLHF. The gene calls are TRBV4-2 and TRBJ1-6; D might be TRBD1 (5 bases). Germline CDR1 LGHNA, CDR2 YNFKEQ. V was trimmed by 4 bases and J by 7 bases, leaving 11 bases between them. The CDR3 has 14 amino acids.

This chain connects TRBV6-5 to TRBJ2-6; 8 bases map to TRBD1. Looked up from germline, CDR1 is MNHEY and CDR2 is SVGAGI. The CDR3 runs 15 residues. J was trimmed by 2 bases and V by 6 bases; bases with no gene match: 3. The CDR3 sequence: CASSVQGAGANVLTF. CDR3 coding DNA: TGTGCCAGCAGCGTACAGGGGGCTGGGGCCAACGTCCTGACTTTC.

This sequence joins TRBV19 and TRBJ1-1; the D gene is possibly TRBD1 (6 bases). The CDR3 is made up of 14 amino acids. The V and J ends lost 7 bases and 7 bases respectively, with 19 bases between them. Looked up from germline, CDR1 is LNHDA and CDR2 is SQIVND (reference sequence). The CDR3 here is CASTEQGQGNEAFF. The CDR3 DNA follows: TGTGCCAGTACCGAACAGGGTCAAGGCAATGAAGCTTTCTTT. Together with reference TRBV19 and TRBJ1-1, the CDR3 gives the full variable domain: DGGITQSPKYLFRKEGQNVTLSCEQNLNHDAMYWYRQDPGQGLRLIYYSQIVNDFQKGDIAEGYSVSREKKESFPLTVTSAQKNPTAFYLCASTEQGQGNEAFFGQGTRLTVV.

The gene calls are TRBV19 and TRBJ1-4; D not certain. V dropped 7 bases and J dropped 3 bases, with 15 bases sitting between them. This CDR3 is 15 amino acids long. Germline loops: CDR1 LNHDA, CDR2 SQIVND (reference sequence). CDR3: CASIGRTGANEKLFF. In DNA form, the CDR3 reads TGTGCCAGTATCGGCAGGACCGGGGCTAATGAAAAACTGTTTTTT. Based on the CDR3 plus reference TRBV19 and TRBJ1-4, the full variable domain is DGGITQSPKYLFRKEGQNVTLSCEQNLNHDAMYWYRQDPGQGLRLIYYSQIVNDFQKGDIAEGYSVSREKKESFPLTVTSAQKNPTAFYLCASIGRTGANEKLFFGSGTQLSVL.

The chain couples TRBV5-1 to TRBJ1-4; TRBD1 agrees at 8 bases. Germline-derived CDR1 and CDR2 are SGHRS and YFSETQ. This CDR3 region has 14 residues. The V gene end was trimmed by 5 bases and the J gene end by 5 bases; junction bases not matched to a gene: 5. CDR3 amino acids: CASRDRVQNEKLFF. In DNA form, the CDR3 reads TGCGCCAGCAGGGACAGGGTCCAAAATGAAAAACTGTTTTTT.

The rearrangement joins TRBV9 to TRBJ2-3, with 7 nucleotides matching TRBD2. The V gene's germline CDR1 is SGDLS and CDR2 YYNGEE. The CDR3 sequence is 15 residues long. The V segment lost 4 bases and the J segment 2 bases; nucleotides outside the gene matches: 7. The CDR3 nucleotides are TGTGCCAGCAGCCTTAGAGCGGGGACCACAGATACGCAGTATTTT. Protein product: CASSLRAGTTDTQYF.

V usage is TRBV27 and J usage is TRBJ2-7; maybe TRBD2 (5 bases). This CDR3 is built from 12 residues. The V end lost 5 bases, the J end lost 3 bases, and 8 bases lay between the germline ends. CDR1 is MNHEY, CDR2 SMNVEV, per germline (reference sequence). The CDR3 reads CASSTGSYEQYF. The DNA of the CDR3 is TGTGCCAGCAGTACGGGGAGCTACGAGCAGTACTTC.

The V call is TRBV2, the J call TRBJ1-4, with TRBD1 matching 9 bases. This CDR3 is built from 16 residues. V was clipped by 3 bases and J by 7 bases; unmatched bases: 9. Per germline, CDR1 SNHLY and CDR2 FYNNEI. CDR3 protein: CASSDRPTGGGEKLFF. The DNA of the CDR3 is TGTGCCAGCAGTGACCGGCCGACAGGGGGGGGTGAAAAACTGTTTTTT.

The J gene is TRBJ1-1, the V gene TRBV27, with unresolved D. This CDR3 contains 13 residues. Germline V gene lookup returns CDR1 MNHEY and CDR2 SMNVEV (reference sequence). V dropped 2 bases and J dropped 4 bases, with 8 bases sitting between them. As DNA, the CDR3 is TGTGCCAGCAGTTTAGGTCGGAGCACTGAAGCTTTCTTT. The encoded protein is CASSLGRSTEAFF.

The CDR3 region has the DNA TGTGCCAGCAGGCGGGGACAGTTGAACACTGAAGCTTTCTTT. This sequence encodes CASRRGQLNTEAFF. The chain uses TRBV6-5 and TRBJ1-1, with 7 bases aligning to TRBD1. Per the germline V gene, CDR1 is MNHEY and CDR2 is SVGAGI. With V trimmed by 6 bases and J by 0 bases, 4 bases remained unmatched. The CDR3 totals 14 residues.

The chain recombines TRBV25-1 with TRBJ2-2; 9 bases are a match to TRBD1. Germline V lookup: CDR1 MGHDK, CDR2 SYGVNS. The junction had 6 bases not matched to a gene; V was cut back by 3 bases and J by 1 base. The CDR3 contains 17 residues. The CDR3 DNA reads as TGTGCCAGCAGTGACCAGCCGGGACAGGGGAACACCGGGGAGCTGTTTTTT. It is translated as CASSDQPGQGNTGELFF.

The chain joins TRBV2 to TRBJ1-3; TRBD1 agrees at 8 bases. The V gene end was trimmed by 8 bases and the J gene end by 1 base; junction bases not matched to a gene: 7. The CDR3 spans 15 residues. Germline V gives CDR1 SNHLY, CDR2 FYNNEI. Here the CDR3 reads CASGGQGASGNTIYF. CDR3 nucleotide sequence: TGTGCCAGCGGCGGACAGGGAGCTTCTGGAAACACCATATATTTT. Full variable domain (outside the CDR3, taken from reference TRBV2 and TRBJ1-3): EPEVTQTPSHQVTQMGQEVILRCVPISNHLYFYWYRQILGQKVEFLVSFYNNEISEKSEIFDDQFSVERPDGSNFTLKIRSTKLEDSAMYFCASGGQGASGNTIYFGEGSWLTVV.

This clone was detected once. The genes are TRBV4-1 and TRBJ1-4; tentative D call: TRBD1 (6 bases). This CDR3 has 18 amino acids. V gave up 0 bases and J gave up 0 bases, with 14 bases separating them. Germline lookup yields CDR1 MGHRA and CDR2 YSYEKL. Here the CDR3 DNA reads TGCGCCAGCAGCCAAGAGGGGGCCGGGGTGACAACTAATGAAAAACTGTTTTTT. Encoded protein: CASSQEGAGVTTNEKLFF.

This clone showed up just once. The chain has TRBV7-2 and TRBJ2-3; D perhaps matches TRBD2 (6 bases). The V gene lost 5 bases and the J gene lost 0 bases, with 12 bases spanning the gap. CDR3 length equals 15 residues. Germline V gives CDR1 SGHTA, CDR2 FQGNSA. The CDR3 is CASSRRDFSTDTQYF. The CDR3 bases are TGTGCCAGCAGCCGGCGGGACTTTAGCACAGATACGCAGTATTTT.

V gene TRBV18 combines with J gene TRBJ2-5, with TRBD1 as a possible D gene (5 bases). Per germline, CDR1 KGHSH and CDR2 LQKENI. This CDR3 is built from 14 residues. Trimming stripped 8 bases from V and 3 bases from J, with 16 bases between. The CDR3 here is CASGSIRDEETQYF. In DNA form, the CDR3 reads TGTGCCAGCGGATCGATCAGGGATGAAGAGACCCAGTACTTC.

This chain joins TRBV19 and TRBJ1-2; no clear D. The CDR3 runs 13 residues. V shed 6 bases and J shed 3 bases, with 11 bases lying between them. Germline-derived CDR1 and CDR2 are LNHDA and SQIVND (reference sequence). The CDR3 nucleotides read TGTGCCAGTAGAGACATGGGAGACTATGGCTACACCTTC. This translates into CASRDMGDYGYTF.

The V call is TRBV30, the J call TRBJ1-1; TRBD1 aligns across 7 bases. V shed 1 base, J shed 5 bases, and the junction held 4 bases outside the gene matches. The CDR3 consists of 13 residues. Germline CDR1 and CDR2: GTSNPN and SVGIG (reference sequence). The CDR3 region is CAWSEGASTEAFF. The CDR3 nucleotides are TGTGCCTGGAGTGAGGGGGCTTCGACTGAAGCTTTCTTT.

This clone was detected a few times. The chain joins TRBV24-1 to TRBJ2-3; TRBD1 might be the D (5 bases). V lost 7 bases and J lost 1, with 11 bases in between. The CDR3 is 14 residues long. Germline CDR1 KGHDR, CDR2 SFDVKD. CDR3 sequence: CATSAGSGTDTQYF. DNA for the CDR3: TGTGCCACCAGCGCAGGGTCTGGCACAGATACGCAGTATTTT.

The chain joins TRBV7-2 to TRBJ2-7; no firm D call. The CDR3 sequence is 14 residues long. Germline V gene data show CDR1 as SGHTA and CDR2 as FQGNSA. The germline V and J ends were trimmed by 1 base and 0 bases, with 7 bases remaining between them. The CDR3 region is CASSLEELSYEQYF. For the CDR3, the DNA is TGTGCCAGCAGCTTAGAGGAGCTCTCCTACGAGCAGTACTTC.

For this clone: Because it lacks the conserved phenylalanine or tryptophan at the end, this CDR3 is likely a read error. The DNA is left out, because the CDR3 cannot be placed on it with certainty; the CDR3 is given as TCRdb lists it. J is TRBJ2-7 and V is TRBV20-1; TRBD2 is taken as the D call from the table, unchecked against the DNA. Germline CDR1 reads DFQATT; CDR2 reads SNEGSKA (reference sequence). The CDR3 has 10 amino acids, counting both end residues. This chain's CDR3 is CSAWDTRAVY.

This clone was found once. V and J are TRBV2 and TRBJ1-1, with 7 nucleotides matching TRBD1. CDR1 SNHLY and CDR2 FYNNEI come from the germline V gene. With V trimmed by 6 bases and J by 0 bases, 10 bases remained unmatched. The CDR3 length is 16 residues. CDR3 DNA sequence: TGTGCCAGCAGGGACCGGGACAGCGTTATGAACACTGAAGCTTTCTTT. It encodes CASRDRDSVMNTEAFF.